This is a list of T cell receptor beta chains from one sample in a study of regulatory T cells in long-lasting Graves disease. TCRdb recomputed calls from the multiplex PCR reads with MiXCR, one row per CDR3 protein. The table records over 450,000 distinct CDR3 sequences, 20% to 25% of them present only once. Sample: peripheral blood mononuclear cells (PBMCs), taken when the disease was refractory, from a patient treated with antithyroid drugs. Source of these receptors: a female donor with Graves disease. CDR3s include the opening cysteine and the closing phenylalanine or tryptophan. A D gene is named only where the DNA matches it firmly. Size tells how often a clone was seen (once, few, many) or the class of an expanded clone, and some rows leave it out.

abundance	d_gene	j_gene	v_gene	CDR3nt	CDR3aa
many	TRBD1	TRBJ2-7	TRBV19	TGTGCCAGTAGTAAAGGACAGGGCGTCTACGAGCAGTACTTC	CASSKGQGVYEQYF
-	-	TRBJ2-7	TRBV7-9	TGTGCCAGCAGCGGAGAGACAGAATCCTACGAGCAGTACTTC	CASSGETESYEQYF
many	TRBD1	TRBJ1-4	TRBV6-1	TGTGCCAGCAGAAGGTCGACAGGGTATGAAAAACTGTTTTTT	CASRRSTGYEKLFF
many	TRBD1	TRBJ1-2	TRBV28	TGTGCCAGCAGAACAGGGGGCTCAGATGGCTACACCTTC	CASRTGGSDGYTF
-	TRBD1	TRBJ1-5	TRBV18	TGTGCCAGCTCAACAGCGCTGACGACAGGGGAGGGTCAGCCCCAGCATTTT	CASSTALTTGEGQPQHF
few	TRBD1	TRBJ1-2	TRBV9	TGTGCCAGCAGCGGTTCCGGGACAGGGGGCCTTTATGGCTACACCTTC	CASSGSGTGGLYGYTF
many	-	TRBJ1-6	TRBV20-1	TGCAGTGCTCCTTCATTCAGGGAGGGCCTGTCTTCACCCCTCCACTTT	CSAPSFREGLSSPLHF
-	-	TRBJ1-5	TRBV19	TGTGCCAGCACAACCGATAGGTATCAGCCCCAGCATTTT	CASTTDRYQPQHF
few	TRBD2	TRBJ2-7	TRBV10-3	TGTGCCATCAGTGAGACCATAGCGGGGGAGACCTACGAGCAGTACTTC	CAISETIAGETYEQYF
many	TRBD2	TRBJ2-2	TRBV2	TGTGCCAGCAGCCCTAGACTAGCGGGGAACACCGGGGAGCTGTTTTTT	CASSPRLAGNTGELFF
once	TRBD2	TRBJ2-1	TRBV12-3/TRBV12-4	TGTGCCAGCAGTTTGGGGACTAGCGGAAACAATGAGCAGTTCTTC	CASSLGTSGNNEQFF
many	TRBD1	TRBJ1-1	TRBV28	TGTGCCAGCAGTCGAACAGGGGGTTGGACTGAAGCTTTCTTT	CASSRTGGWTEAFF
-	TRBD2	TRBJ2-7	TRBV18	TGTGCCAGCTCACCCCCGGGAGGGGTGCACGAGCAGTACTTC	CASSPPGGVHEQYF
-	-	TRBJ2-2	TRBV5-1	TGCGCCAGCTGCGTTGCGACCGGGGAGCTGTTTTTT	CASCVATGELFF
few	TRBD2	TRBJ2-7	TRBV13	TGTGCCAGCAGCTCCCAGCCGGGACTAGCGGAGTACGAGCAGTACTTC	CASSSQPGLAEYEQYF
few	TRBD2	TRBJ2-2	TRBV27	TGTGCCAGCAGTTTATGGACTAGCGGGCACGCGAACACCGGGGAGCTGTTTTTT	CASSLWTSGHANTGELFF
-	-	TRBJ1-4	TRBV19	TGTGCCAGTAGTTCAATATCTGAAAAACTGTTTTTT	CASSSISEKLFF
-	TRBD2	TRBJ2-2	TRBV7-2	TGCGCCAGCAGCCAAGAAGGACTAGCGGGATCGAACACCGGGGAGCTGTTTTTT	CASSQEGLAGSNTGELFF
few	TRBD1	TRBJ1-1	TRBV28	TGTGCCAGCAGGGACGGACAGGGGCACACTGAAGCTTTCTTT	CASRDGQGHTEAFF
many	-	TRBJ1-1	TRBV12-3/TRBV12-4	TGTGCCAGCAGTTTCGGGCTTCAGCACGCTTTCTTT	CASSFGLQHAFF
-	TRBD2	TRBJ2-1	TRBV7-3	TGTGCCAGCAGCTTAACAGGGGGACTAGCGGGAGTGAATGAGCAGTTCTTC	CASSLTGGLAGVNEQFF
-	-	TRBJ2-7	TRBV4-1	TGCGCCAGCAGCCAAGGGACAAGGAGGGAGCAGTACTTC	CASSQGTRREQYF
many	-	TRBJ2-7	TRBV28	TGTGCCAGCAAAGTCTCCTATGCCCACGAGCAGTACTTC	CASKVSYAHEQYF
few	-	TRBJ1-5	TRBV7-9	TGTGCCAGCAGCCGGCAAAGACAGAATAGGGGGAACAATCAGCCCCAGCATTTT	CASSRQRQNRGNNQPQHF
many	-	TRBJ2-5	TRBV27	TGTGCCAGCAGTTTTAGGGGCACACAAGAGACCCAGTACTTC	CASSFRGTQETQYF
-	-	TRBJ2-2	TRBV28	TGTGCCAGCTTCACAGGTCGCGGCGACGGGGAGCTGTTTTTT	CASFTGRGDGELFF